A single TCR beta chain is shown here with its context. This sample is drawn from a study of T cells in Graves' hyperthyroidism and ophthalmopathy. Study summary: Blood from the periphery was taken at initial diagnosis, before any treatment.

The CDR3 extends over 15 amino acids. V was pared by 4 bases and J by 8 bases, with 16 bases between. Per germline, CDR1 SGHRS and CDR2 YFSETQ. TCR beta CDR3 regions were amplified from RNA transcripts. The HTBI primer set served for first-round RT-PCR of the TCR CDR3. TCRdb ran MiXCR on the multiplex PCR reads and lists one entry per CDR3 protein. The repertoire includes 690,000 or so distinct CDR3 sequences, approximately 18% of them detected once, and around 17% sits in the top ten. Patients with uncontrolled infections, other autoimmune diseases, pregnancy or lactation were excluded. Blood sampling occurred at first hyperthyroidism diagnosis, ahead of any ophthalmopathy symptoms. PBMCs came from 8.5 to 10 ml fresh peripheral blood.

The rearrangement uses TRBV5-1 and TRBJ1-6, with D unresolved. The TCR originated in a woman aged 50 to 60 with Graves' hyperthyroidism that later progressed to Graves' ophthalmopathy. The specimen sequenced was blood. CDR3: CASSLLSGRDSPLHF. CDR3 nucleotides: TGCGCCAGCAGCCTCTTATCAGGCCGGGATTCACCCCTCCACTTT.